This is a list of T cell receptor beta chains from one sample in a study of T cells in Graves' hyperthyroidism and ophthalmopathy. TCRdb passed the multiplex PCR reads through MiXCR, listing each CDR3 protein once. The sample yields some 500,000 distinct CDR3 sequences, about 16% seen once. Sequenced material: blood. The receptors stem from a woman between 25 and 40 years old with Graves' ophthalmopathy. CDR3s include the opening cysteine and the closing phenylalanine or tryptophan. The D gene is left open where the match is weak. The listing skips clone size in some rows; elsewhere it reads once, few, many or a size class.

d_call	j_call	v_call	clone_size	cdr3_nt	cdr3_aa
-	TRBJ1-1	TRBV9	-	TGTGCCAGCAGCGTAGGGGGCAGAGGAGGCACTGAAGCTTTCTTT	CASSVGGRGGTEAFF
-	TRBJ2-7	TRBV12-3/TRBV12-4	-	TGTGCCAGCAGTCCATCTCAGCGGAAGACCTACGAGCAGTACTTC	CASSPSQRKTYEQYF
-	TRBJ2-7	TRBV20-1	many	TGCAGTGCTGCCGGGACTGGGACCTACGAGCAGTACTTC	CSAAGTGTYEQYF
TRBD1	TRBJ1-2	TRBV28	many	TGTGCCAGCAGGAAGCCGGGACAGGGGGGCAGTGGCTACACCTTC	CASRKPGQGGSGYTF
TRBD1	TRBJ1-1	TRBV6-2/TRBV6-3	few	TGTGCCAGCACCACCTTACATAGGACAGGGGGCTTATTGAACACTGAAGCTTTCTTT	CASTTLHRTGGLLNTEAFF
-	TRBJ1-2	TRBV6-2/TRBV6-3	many	TGTGCCAGCAGTTACTCGAGTCCGGATGGCTACACCTTC	CASSYSSPDGYTF
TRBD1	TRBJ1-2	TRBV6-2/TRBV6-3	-	TGTGCCAGCAGTTACGCCGGGACAGGGGGCCCCCTTGATGGCTACACCTTC	CASSYAGTGGPLDGYTF
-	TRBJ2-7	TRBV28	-	TGTGCCAGCAGTTTAGTTCCGAGGTTTCGCTACGAGCAGTACTTC	CASSLVPRFRYEQYF
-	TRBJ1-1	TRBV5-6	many	TGTGCCAGCAGCGGCTTAGGGGGGAACACTGAAGCTTTCTTT	CASSGLGGNTEAFF
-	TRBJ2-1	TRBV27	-	TGTGCCTGCAGTTTAAGCGTTTCTCGCAATGAGCAGTTCTTC	CACSLSVSRNEQFF
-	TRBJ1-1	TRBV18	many	TGTGCCAGCTCACCCCGCCGTGACACTGAAGCTTTCTTT	CASSPRRDTEAFF
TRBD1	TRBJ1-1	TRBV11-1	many	TGTGCCAGCAGCTCCGGGACAGGGGAATTGGTGGCTTTCTTT	CASSSGTGELVAFF
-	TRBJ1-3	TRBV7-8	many	TGTGCCAGCAGCTCGGGGACTCCCGGCACCATATATTTT	CASSSGTPGTIYF
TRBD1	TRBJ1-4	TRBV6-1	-	TGTGCCAGCAGTTCCACAGGGGGGACTAATGAAAAACTGTTTTTT	CASSSTGGTNEKLFF
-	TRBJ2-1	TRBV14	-	TGTGCCAGCTCCGAAAGGGGGGTAGAGGACAATGAGCAGTTCTTC	CASSERGVEDNEQFF
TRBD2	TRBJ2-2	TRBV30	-	TGTGCCGTCCCCGGACTAGCGGTGAACACCGGGGAGCTGTTTTTT	CAVPGLAVNTGELFF
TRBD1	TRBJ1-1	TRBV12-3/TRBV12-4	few	TGTGCCAGCAGACCTACAGGGGAGGCTGAAGCTTTCTTT	CASRPTGEAEAFF
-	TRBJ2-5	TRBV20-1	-	TGCAGAGCGGGGACAGGCCCACGGACCCAGTACTTC	CRAGTGPRTQYF
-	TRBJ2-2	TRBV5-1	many	TGCGCCAGCAGCCTGGGCAGTCCGAACACCGGGGAGCTGTTTTTT	CASSLGSPNTGELFF
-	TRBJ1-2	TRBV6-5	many	TGTGCCAGCAGTTACCCAGGGAACTATGGCTACACCTTC	CASSYPGNYGYTF
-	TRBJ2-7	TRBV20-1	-	TGCAGTCGTCCTAGCGGGACAGGGGTCACCTACGAGCAGTACTTC	CSRPSGTGVTYEQYF
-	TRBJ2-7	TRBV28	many	TGTGCCAGCAGAGTCAGGGGCCCCTTCCAGCAGTACTTC	CASRVRGPFQQYF
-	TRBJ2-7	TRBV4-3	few	TGCGCCAGCAGCCAAGAAGCTCACAGCATGGTCCACGAGCAGTACTTC	CASSQEAHSMVHEQYF
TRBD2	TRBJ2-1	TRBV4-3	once	TGCGCCAGCAGCCAAGATCTTGGACTAGCGGGAGTAAGGAATGAGCAGTTCTTC	CASSQDLGLAGVRNEQFF
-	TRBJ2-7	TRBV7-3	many	TGTGCCAGCAGCTCCGGCCCCGGGTGCTCCTACGAGCAGTACTTC	CASSSGPGCSYEQYF
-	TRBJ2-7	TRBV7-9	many	TGTGCCAGCAGCTTAGCAGGGTACCCCTACGAGCAGTACTTC	CASSLAGYPYEQYF